The 32 T cell receptor beta chains given below trace back to one sample, sequenced in a study of cytomegalovirus exposure and HLA in healthy donors (TCRdb year 2017). Libraries were made using the immunoSEQ multiplex PCR assay. Sourced from immuneACCESS, this table was stored by TCRdb with only in-frame sequences that have V and J called. A share of the clones is absent; for the studies checked, an unresolved V gene accounts for under half, and the remainder has no known explanation. This sample gives 280,000 or so clones in total; 70% to 90% of them show up just once. The ten largest clones capture over 0.7% of the sample. Material for sequencing was PBMCs. These receptors came from a woman aged 18 to 35 in good health and CMV-seronegative.

The gene calls are TRBV14 and TRBJ2-2; 12 bases are shared with TRBD2. Losses at the gene ends were 2 bases for V and 6 bases for J; bases not matched to a gene: 4. Germline CDR1 is SGHDN and CDR2 is FVKESK. CDR3 length equals 16 residues. CDR3 sequence reads: CASSQFGLAGSGELFF. In nucleotides, the CDR3 is TGTGCCAGCAGCCAATTTGGACTAGCGGGATCCGGGGAGCTGTTTTTT.

In this sample, this clone turned up a few times. This sequence joins TRBV28 and TRBJ1-2, with D tentatively TRBD1 (6 bases). With 5 bases removed from V and 2 bases from J, the gap between germline ends came to 12 bases. Germline CDR1 is MDHEN and CDR2 is SYDVKM. CDR3 length: 14 amino acids. The DNA of the CDR3 is TGTGCCAGCAGTCGCCTAACAGGGAACTATGGCTACACCTTC. Amino acid sequence: CASSRLTGNYGYTF.

The V gene is TRBV2, the J gene TRBJ2-1; D unclear. Germline-derived CDR1 and CDR2 are SNHLY and FYNNEI. The CDR3 loop spans 12 amino acids. V lost 6 bases, J lost 9 bases, and 12 bases lay in between. The DNA for the CDR3 is TGTGCCAGCAGGGTAGAAGCTGCTGAGCAGTTCTTC. Translating it yields CASRVEAAEQFF.

The chain has TRBV6-5 and TRBJ2-7; no clear D. The germline gives CDR1 MNHEY, CDR2 SVGAGI. CDR3 length: 12 residues. The V end was cut by 4 bases, the J end by 2 bases, with 6 bases between. DNA of the CDR3: TGTGCCAGCAGTTCAGTCGCCTACGAGCAGTACTTC. It specifies CASSSVAYEQYF.

This chain uses TRBV10-1 with TRBJ1-5, with a possible D match to TRBD1 (6 bases). CDR1 is WNHNN and CDR2 is SYGVQD in the germline V gene (reference sequence). The ends were cut back, 8 bases at V and 6 bases at J, with 14 bases in the middle. The CDR3 length is 13 residues. The CDR3 spells CASSQGTSQPQHF. The DNA of the CDR3 is TGCGCCAGCTCGCAGGGGACCAGTCAGCCCCAGCATTTT.

This clone came up a few times. The sample holds other DNA sequences that translate to the same CDR3. The rearrangement links TRBV2 to TRBJ1-2; 7 bases map to TRBD1. Germline assignment: CDR1 SNHLY and CDR2 FYNNEI. The CDR3 totals 12 residues. The V and J ends lost 7 bases and 5 bases, in that order; junction bases with no gene match: 4. The CDR3, as DNA: TGTGCCAGCACCCGACAGGGTTATGGCTACACCTTC. Encoded protein: CASTRQGYGYTF.

The chain recombines TRBV5-4 with TRBJ2-6, with 10 bases lining up with TRBD1. The CDR3 runs to 17 residues. V was clipped by 5 bases and J by 0 bases; unmatched bases: 5. In germline, CDR1 is SGHNT, CDR2 YYREEE (reference sequence). CDR3 sequence (DNA): TGTGCCAGCAGAACCCGGGACAGGGGCTCTGGGGCCAACGTCCTGACTTTC. Translated, it gives CASRTRDRGSGANVLTF. Using reference TRBV5-4 and TRBJ2-6 for the parts outside the CDR3, the full variable domain is ETGVTQSPTHLIKTRGQQVTLRCSSQSGHNTVSWYQQALGQGPQFIFQYYREEENGRGNFPPRFSGLQFPNYSSELNVNALELDDSALYLCASRTRDRGSGANVLTFGAGSRLTVL.

In this sample, this clone turned up a few times. The chain carries TRBV14 and TRBJ1-2; the D gene is possibly TRBD1 (6 bases). The CDR3 length is 14 residues. Germline V gene lookup returns CDR1 SGHDN and CDR2 FVKESK. V lost 4 bases, J lost 5 bases, and 14 bases lay in between. This CDR3 is CASSLRTVTYGYTF. In DNA, the CDR3 is TGTGCCAGCAGCCTCCGGACAGTAACATATGGCTACACCTTC.

The genes are TRBV4-1 and TRBJ2-4; D not certain. There are 11 residues in the CDR3. V dropped 1 base and J dropped 8 bases, with 3 bases sitting between them. In germline, CDR1 is MGHRA, CDR2 YSYEKL. CDR3: CASSQVDIQYF. The CDR3 DNA reads as TGCGCCAGCAGCCAAGTCGACATTCAGTACTTC.

The chain couples TRBV7-6 to TRBJ2-5; tentative D call: TRBD2 (5 bases). V was trimmed by 5 bases and J by 2 bases, leaving 12 bases between them. The CDR3 covers 14 residues. The germline gives CDR1 SGHVS, CDR2 FNYEAQ. The CDR3 here is CASSTRTHQETQYF. CDR3 DNA: TGTGCCAGCAGCACCCGGACTCATCAAGAGACCCAGTACTTC.

The CDR3 loop is CASSLTGGVYEQYF. In nucleotides, the CDR3 is TGCGCCAGCAGCTTGACGGGAGGAGTCTACGAGCAGTACTTC. The chain has TRBV5-1 and TRBJ2-7; 7 bases map to TRBD2. V was clipped by 1 base and J by 3 bases; unmatched bases: 4. Germline V gene lookup returns CDR1 SGHRS and CDR2 YFSETQ. There are 14 residues in the CDR3.

The genes are TRBV7-2 and TRBJ1-2; D is unresolved. V dropped 0 bases and J dropped 6 bases, with 8 bases sitting between them. CDR3 length: 13 residues. Germline CDR1 reads SGHTA; CDR2 reads FQGNSA. The CDR3 nucleotides are TGTGCCAGCAGCTTAGCCAGGTCCGATGGCTACACCTTC. Translating it yields CASSLARSDGYTF. The complete variable domain, with remaining parts taken from reference TRBV7-2 and TRBJ1-2, reads GAGVSQSPSNKVTEKGKDVELRCDPISGHTALYWYRQSLGQGLEFLIYFQGNSAPDKSGLPSDRFSAERTGGSVSTLTIQRTQQEDSAVYLCASSLARSDGYTFGSGTRLTVV.

For the CDR3, the DNA is TGTGCCTGGAGTACCCACAGGGGGCGGTTCACCACTGAAGCTTTCTTT. Its translation: CAWSTHRGRFTTEAFF. The chain couples TRBV30 to TRBJ1-1, with 9 bases fitting TRBD1. The germline V gene has CDR1 GTSNPN and CDR2 SVGIG (reference sequence). The junction had 11 bases not matched to a gene; V was cut back by 2 bases and J by 4 bases. CDR3 length equals 16 residues.

A single count supports this clone. This sequence joins TRBV21-1 and TRBJ2-1; the table calls TRBD2, which could not be checked here. TRBV21-1 is a pseudogene. This CDR3 has 19 residues. This CDR3 reads CASRKNSGREEAAYNEQFF. Written as DNA, the CDR3 is TGTGCCAGCCGGAAAAATAGCGGGAGGGAAGAGGCCGCCTACAATGAGCAGTTCTTC.

The V gene is TRBV4-1, the J gene TRBJ1-2; 12 bases are a match to TRBD1. This CDR3 is built from 17 residues. J gave up 4 bases and V 0 bases, and 6 bases lay outside the gene matches. Germline CDR1 MGHRA, CDR2 YSYEKL. As DNA, the CDR3 is TGCGCCAGCAGCCAAGAACCGGGACAGGGGGCGATCTATGGCTACACCTTC. Translating it yields CASSQEPGQGAIYGYTF.

The chain links TRBV25-1 to TRBJ2-3; 8 bases map to TRBD2. The germline gives CDR1 MGHDK, CDR2 SYGVNS. The CDR3 covers 14 residues. V was pared by 4 bases and J by 5 bases, with 5 bases of the junction left unmatched. This CDR3 reads CASSVIGGGDTQYF. DNA of the CDR3: TGTGCCAGCAGTGTCATCGGGGGGGGAGATACGCAGTATTTT.

V and J are TRBV2 and TRBJ1-2; tentatively, D is TRBD1 (6 bases). The CDR3 loop spans 13 amino acids. Germline V gene data show CDR1 as SNHLY and CDR2 as FYNNEI. Trimming cost V 9 bases and J 2 bases, with 13 bases left between them. The DNA of the CDR3 is TGTGCCAGGAAAGTACAGGGAAACTATGGCTACACCTTC. Translating gives CARKVQGNYGYTF.

The chain has TRBV6-5 and TRBJ2-1, with 7 bases aligning to TRBD2. V lost 4 bases, J lost 8 bases, and 8 bases stayed unmatched. This CDR3 spans 14 amino acids. Germline V lookup: CDR1 MNHEY, CDR2 SVGAGI. CDR3 nucleotides: TGTGCCAGCAGTTCGACCCGGGAGGAGGATGAGCAGTTCTTC. Amino acid sequence: CASSSTREEDEQFF.

The J gene is TRBJ2-1, the V gene TRBV4-3, with 8 bases identical to TRBD2. The CDR3 contains 18 residues. The germline V gene encodes CDR1 LGHNA and CDR2 YSLEER. Losses at the gene ends were 0 bases for V and 3 bases for J; bases not matched to a gene: 10. The CDR3 region is CASSQDPAGVSHYNEQFF. The CDR3 nucleotides are TGCGCCAGCAGCCAAGATCCAGCGGGAGTATCCCACTACAATGAGCAGTTCTTC.

The chain carries TRBV19 and TRBJ2-7, with D possibly being TRBD2 (5 bases). Per the germline V gene, CDR1 is LNHDA and CDR2 is SQIVND (reference sequence). This CDR3 has 14 residues. V was cut by 3 bases and J by 2 bases, with 11 bases left in between. CDR3 sequence: CASSMVGETYEQYF. CDR3 DNA sequence: TGTGCCAGTAGTATGGTGGGAGAGACCTACGAGCAGTACTTC.

The V and J genes are TRBV10-3 and TRBJ1-5; TRBD1 is a possible D gene (5 bases). V was clipped by 3 bases and J by 5 bases, with 8 bases between them. The CDR3 consists of 13 residues. CDR1 is ENHRY and CDR2 is SYGVKD in the germline V gene. Here the CDR3 reads CAISDREYQPQHF. CDR3 coding DNA: TGTGCCATCAGTGACAGGGAATATCAGCCCCAGCATTTT.

The rearrangement uses TRBV28 and TRBJ2-2; 11 bases are a match to TRBD2. The V gene end was trimmed by 4 bases and the J gene end by 4 bases; junction bases not matched to a gene: 20. From germline, CDR1 is MDHEN and CDR2 SYDVKM. The CDR3 covers 21 residues. For the CDR3, the DNA is TGTGCCAGCAGTTCACCCCACCGGACTAGCGGGCGCATCCACCCCACCGGGGAGCTGTTTTTT. Translating it yields CASSSPHRTSGRIHPTGELFF.

The V and J genes are TRBV5-4 and TRBJ2-7, with D perhaps TRBD2 (6 bases). The V gene's germline CDR1 is SGHNT and CDR2 YYREEE (reference sequence). This CDR3 contains 14 residues. V lost 0 bases, J lost 3 bases, and 10 bases lay in between. The CDR3 loop is CASSLGEAGYEQYF. Written as DNA, the CDR3 is TGTGCCAGCAGCTTGGGGGAGGCGGGCTACGAGCAGTACTTC. The whole variable domain, filled in from reference TRBV5-4 and TRBJ2-7, reads ETGVTQSPTHLIKTRGQQVTLRCSSQSGHNTVSWYQQALGQGPQFIFQYYREEENGRGNFPPRFSGLQFPNYSSELNVNALELDDSALYLCASSLGEAGYEQYFGPGTRLTVT.

The chain joins TRBV5-1 to TRBJ2-5; D call uncertain. The length of the CDR3 is 14 residues. V was pared by 0 bases and J by 4 bases, with 10 bases between. The germline gives CDR1 SGHRS, CDR2 YFSETQ. CDR3 sequence: CASSLGQDLETQYF. The CDR3 DNA sequence: TGCGCCAGCAGCTTGGGGCAGGATCTAGAGACCCAGTACTTC.

This clone appeared a few times. The V gene is TRBV10-3, the J gene TRBJ1-6, with 7 bases aligning to TRBD1. V was clipped by 8 bases and J by 5 bases; unmatched bases: 6. Per germline, CDR1 ENHRY and CDR2 SYGVKD. The CDR3 totals 14 residues. CDR3 DNA sequence: TGTGCCATCCACCCCGGGACAGATAATTCACCCCTCCACTTT. Its translation is CAIHPGTDNSPLHF.

The chain's CDR3 is CASSLGQGDEQFF. CDR3 nucleotides: TGTGCCAGCAGCCTCGGACAGGGCGATGAGCAGTTCTTC. The rearrangement joins TRBV6-5 to TRBJ2-1; 8 bases fit TRBD1. CDR1 is MNHEY, CDR2 SVGAGI, per germline. This CDR3 is 13 amino acids long. J lost 8 bases, V lost 6 bases, and 6 bases had no gene match.

The J gene is TRBJ1-3, the V gene TRBV6-5, with 7 nucleotides matching TRBD1. The CDR3 is made up of 15 amino acids. The germline V gene encodes CDR1 MNHEY and CDR2 SVGAGI. The V gene end was trimmed by 0 bases and the J gene end by 7 bases; junction bases not matched to a gene: 6. In DNA form, the CDR3 reads TGTGCCAGCAGTTACTCTTACAGGGGTGGGAACACCATATATTTT. Translating it yields CASSYSYRGGNTIYF.

This clone was found once. The gene calls are TRBV19 and TRBJ2-3; a weak D match, TRBD2 (5 bases). Trimming pared 5 bases from V and 4 bases from J, leaving 10 bases between. Germline V lookup: CDR1 LNHDA, CDR2 SQIVND (reference sequence). The CDR3 runs to 13 residues. The CDR3 DNA follows: TGTGCCAGTAGTCTCATACTAGCAGATACGCAGTATTTT. This gives the protein CASSLILADTQYF. The full variable domain, rest sourced from reference TRBV19 and TRBJ2-3, is DGGITQSPKYLFRKEGQNVTLSCEQNLNHDAMYWYRQDPGQGLRLIYYSQIVNDFQKGDIAEGYSVSREKKESFPLTVTSAQKNPTAFYLCASSLILADTQYFGPGTRLTVL.

This clone was observed a single time. The V call is TRBV28, the J call TRBJ2-5; perhaps TRBD2 as D (7 bases). The V end lost 5 bases, the J end lost 4 bases, and 17 bases lay between the germline ends. This CDR3 contains 15 residues. CDR1 is MDHEN, CDR2 SYDVKM, per germline. CDR3 sequence: CASSPTTGRGETQYF. The CDR3 DNA reads as TGTGCCAGCAGTCCGACCACAGGGAGGGGAGAGACCCAGTACTTC.

Turning to this clone: The same CDR3 arises from other DNA sequences in this sample as well. This sequence joins TRBV6-5 and TRBJ2-1; D unresolved. V was clipped by 4 bases and J by 2 bases, with 3 bases between them. The CDR3 runs 12 residues. Per germline, CDR1 MNHEY and CDR2 SVGAGI. CDR3 bases: TGTGCCAGCAGTTCTACCTACAATGAGCAGTTCTTC. Protein sequence: CASSSTYNEQFF.

This sequence joins TRBV29-1 and TRBJ2-7, with 7 positions matching TRBD2. The germline V gene has CDR1 SQVTM and CDR2 ANQGSEA. This CDR3 region has 14 residues. With V trimmed by 3 bases and J by 5 bases, 10 bases remained unmatched. The chain's CDR3 is CSVEGRGRKDEQYF. The CDR3 bases are TGCAGCGTTGAGGGGAGGGGAAGGAAGGACGAGCAGTACTTC.

This clone was recorded a few times. V is TRBV28 and J is TRBJ2-7, with a possible D match to TRBD1 (7 bases). Trimming removed 5 bases at V and 2 bases at J, with 19 bases between. CDR3 size: 16 residues. From germline, CDR1 is MDHEN and CDR2 SYDVKM. The CDR3 reads CASSKRSGDSPYEQYF. The CDR3 region has the DNA TGTGCCAGCAGTAAAAGATCGGGGGACAGCCCCTACGAGCAGTACTTC.